This T cell receptor (beta chain) is drawn from a study of T-cell memory formation after mild COVID-19. Study results and limitations: Of the contracting clones, CD4+ ones lay mainly in CM and EM, and CD8+ ones in EMRA. Later expanders leaned CD4+, whereas day 15 to 85 contracting clones were balanced CD4/CD8. Clonal second-wave expansions that peaked on day 37 had unconfirmed SARS-CoV-2 specificity. Certain responding clones were present in pre-infection memory, suggesting participation of cross-reactive memory.

TCRdb redid the calling of the 5' RACE reads with MiXCR, one entry per CDR3 protein. The sample shows approximately 240,000 distinct CDR3 sequences, approximately 16% of them seen only once. This clonotype was seen a handful of times. Antigen: not known. From germline, CDR1 is DFQATT and CDR2 SNEGSKA (reference sequence). The CDR3 has 14 residues. V lost 5 bases and J lost 2; bases outside the gene matches: 3. V is TRBV20-1 and J is TRBJ1-5; 10 bases map to TRBD1. The TCR was taken from a man between 18 and 29 years old who had mild COVID-19 (a few samples of this study predate the infection). Cell type and time point are not known. Sample: PBMCs or a T cell subset sorted from them (not recorded which). The CDR3 bases are TGCAGTGCTGGGGGGACAGGGGGCAATCAGCCCCAGCATTTT. It codes for CSAGGTGGNQPQHF.